The entry that follows covers one T cell receptor beta chain sequence. This clonotype was counted only a few times. The antigen it binds to is not known. No per-base quality is available; no much larger clone lies one base away. Relative to germline, V is 0 bases shorter and J is 1 base shorter, with 12 bases between their ends. The germline V gene gives CDR1 as ENHRY and CDR2 as SYGVKD. Reading from cysteine to phenylalanine, the CDR3 counts 16 amino acids. The entry retains the CDR3 DNA only, 48 bases that are in frame from base 1. This sample is drawn from a study of CD8 T cells in ankylosing spondylitis (dated by TCRdb to 2016 to 2017). Describing the broader study: To find TCR variants linked to disease, the study profiled T cell receptor beta repertoires in ankylosing spondylitis patients and healthy donors. In total, the full study cohort was made up of 95 to 110 healthy donors and some 26 ankylosing spondylitis patients. Peripheral blood was sampled, and synovial fluid was additionally collected from ankylosing spondylitis patients. Study-wide findings and limitations: The disease-linked clones were reported to be significantly enriched in matched synovial fluid samples from ankylosing spondylitis patients. Some motif variants had previously been reported in the synovial fluid and blood of reactive arthritis patients, which suggests shared mechanisms of disease initiation. A CD8+ phenotype was shown by the disease-linked clones, which were found at relatively low frequencies in peripheral blood. A TCR beta motif made up of eight highly homologous amino acid variants appeared to be characteristic of blood from ankylosing spondylitis patients.

Sequencing used an Illumina HiSeq 2500. Quantitative 5'-RACE with molecular barcodes was the method used to prepare the TCR beta libraries. In the original analysis: A new computational method, built on a probabilistic model of VDJ rearrangement, was used to identify disease-linked TCR variants. TCRdb redid the processing of the public reads, applying fastp at Q25 and MiXCR, and retained in-frame beta chains. Each entry merges the rows of one CDR3 protein and shows their most common DNA and genes. TCRdb's processing, not the authors', yielded these V and J calls. This sample lists roughly 700,000 distinct CDR3 sequences; around 19% were detected once. The ten top clones hold about a fifth of the sample.

The sequenced sample was blood, either unsorted or a sorted T cell fraction (not recorded which). Recombination joined TRBV10-3 with TRBJ1-1; confidence is insufficient to name the D gene. The source of this sequence is a male donor with ankylosing spondylitis. The nucleotides read TGTGCCATCAGTGAGTCGCGACCGACGGGGAACACTGAAGCTTTCTTT. Its translation is CAISESRPTGNTEAFF.